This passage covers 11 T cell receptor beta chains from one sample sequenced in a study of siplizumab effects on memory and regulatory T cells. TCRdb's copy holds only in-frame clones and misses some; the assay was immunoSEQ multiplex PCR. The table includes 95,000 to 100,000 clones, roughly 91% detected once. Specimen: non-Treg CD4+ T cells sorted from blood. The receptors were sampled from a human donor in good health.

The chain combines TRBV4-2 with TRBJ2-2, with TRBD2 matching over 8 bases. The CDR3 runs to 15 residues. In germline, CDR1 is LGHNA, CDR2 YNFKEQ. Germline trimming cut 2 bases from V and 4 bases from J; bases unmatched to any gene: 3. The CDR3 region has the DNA TGTGCCAGCAGCCAAAGCGGGAGAGGCACCGGGGAGCTGTTTTTT. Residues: CASSQSGRGTGELFF.

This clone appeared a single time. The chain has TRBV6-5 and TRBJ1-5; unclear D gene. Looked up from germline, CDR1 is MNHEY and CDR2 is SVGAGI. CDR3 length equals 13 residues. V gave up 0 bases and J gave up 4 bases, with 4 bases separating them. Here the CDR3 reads CASSYSVNQPQHF. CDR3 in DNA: TGTGCCAGCAGTTACTCAGTTAATCAGCCCCAGCATTTT.

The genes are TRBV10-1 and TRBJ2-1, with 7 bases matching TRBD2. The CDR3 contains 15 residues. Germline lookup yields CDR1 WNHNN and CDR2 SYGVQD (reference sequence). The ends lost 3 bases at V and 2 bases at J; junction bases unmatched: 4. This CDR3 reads CASSERLATYNEQFF. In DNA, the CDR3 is TGCGCCAGCAGTGAAAGACTAGCCACCTACAATGAGCAGTTCTTC.

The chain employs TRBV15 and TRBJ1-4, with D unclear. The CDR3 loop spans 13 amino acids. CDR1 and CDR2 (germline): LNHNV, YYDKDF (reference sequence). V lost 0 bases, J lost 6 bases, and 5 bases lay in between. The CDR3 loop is CATSRDLDEKLFF. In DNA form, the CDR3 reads TGTGCCACCAGCAGAGACTTGGATGAAAAACTGTTTTTT. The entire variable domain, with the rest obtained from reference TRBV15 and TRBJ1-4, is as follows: DAMVIQNPRYQVTQFGKPVTLSCSQTLNHNVMYWYQQKSSQAPKLLFHYYDKDFNNEADTPDNFQSRRPNTSFCFLDIRSPGLGDTAMYLCATSRDLDEKLFFGSGTQLSVL.

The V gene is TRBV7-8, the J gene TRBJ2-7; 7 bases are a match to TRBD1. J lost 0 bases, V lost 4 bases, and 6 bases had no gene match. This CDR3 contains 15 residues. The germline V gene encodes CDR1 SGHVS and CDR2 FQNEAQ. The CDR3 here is CASSSPDRASYEQYF. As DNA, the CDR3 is TGTGCCAGCAGCTCCCCAGACAGGGCCTCCTACGAGCAGTACTTC. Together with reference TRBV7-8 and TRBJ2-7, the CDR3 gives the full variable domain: GAGVSQSPRYKVAKRGQDVALRCDPISGHVSLFWYQQALGQGPEFLTYFQNEAQLDKSGLPSDRFFAERPEGSVSTLKIQRTQQEDSAVYLCASSSPDRASYEQYFGPGTRLTVT.

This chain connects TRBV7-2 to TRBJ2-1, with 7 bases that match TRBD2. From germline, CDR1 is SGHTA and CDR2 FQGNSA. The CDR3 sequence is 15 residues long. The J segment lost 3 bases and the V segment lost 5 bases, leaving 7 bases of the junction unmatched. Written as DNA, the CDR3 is TGTGCCAGCAGCCCTCGGGGCGGGAGCTACAATGAGCAGTTCTTC. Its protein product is CASSPRGGSYNEQFF.

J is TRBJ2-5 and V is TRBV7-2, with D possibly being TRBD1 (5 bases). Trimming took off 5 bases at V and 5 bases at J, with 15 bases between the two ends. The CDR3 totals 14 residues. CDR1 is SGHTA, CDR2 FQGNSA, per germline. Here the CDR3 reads CASSPSTDRETQYF. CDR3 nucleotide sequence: TGTGCCAGCAGCCCATCGACAGATAGGGAGACCCAGTACTTC. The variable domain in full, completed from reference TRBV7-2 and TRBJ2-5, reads GAGVSQSPSNKVTEKGKDVELRCDPISGHTALYWYRQSLGQGLEFLIYFQGNSAPDKSGLPSDRFSAERTGGSVSTLTIQRTQQEDSAVYLCASSPSTDRETQYFGPGTRLLVL.

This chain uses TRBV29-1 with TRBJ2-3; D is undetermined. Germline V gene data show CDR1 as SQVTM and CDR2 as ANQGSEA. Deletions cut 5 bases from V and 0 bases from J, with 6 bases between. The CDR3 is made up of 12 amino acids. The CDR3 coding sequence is TGCAGCGTTAACAGAAGCACAGATACGCAGTATTTT. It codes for CSVNRSTDTQYF.

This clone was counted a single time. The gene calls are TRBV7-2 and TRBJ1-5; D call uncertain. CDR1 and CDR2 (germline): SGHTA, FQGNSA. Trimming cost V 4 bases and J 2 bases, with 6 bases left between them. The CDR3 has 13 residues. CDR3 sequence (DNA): TGTGCCAGCAGCTCGCGTGGCAATCAGCCCCAGCATTTT. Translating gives CASSSRGNQPQHF. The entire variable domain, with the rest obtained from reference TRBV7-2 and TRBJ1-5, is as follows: GAGVSQSPSNKVTEKGKDVELRCDPISGHTALYWYRQSLGQGLEFLIYFQGNSAPDKSGLPSDRFSAERTGGSVSTLTIQRTQQEDSAVYLCASSSRGNQPQHFGDGTRLSIL.

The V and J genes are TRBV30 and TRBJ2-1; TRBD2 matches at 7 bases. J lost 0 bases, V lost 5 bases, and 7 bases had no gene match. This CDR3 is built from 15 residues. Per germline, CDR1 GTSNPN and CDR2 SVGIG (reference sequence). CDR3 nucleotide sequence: TGTGCCTGGGTTATAGCGGGCAGCTCCTACAATGAGCAGTTCTTC. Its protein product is CAWVIAGSSYNEQFF.

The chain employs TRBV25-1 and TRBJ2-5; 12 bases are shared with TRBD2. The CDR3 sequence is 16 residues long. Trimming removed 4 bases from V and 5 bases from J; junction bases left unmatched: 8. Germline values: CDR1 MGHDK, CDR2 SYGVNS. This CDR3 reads CASSVPSGRAYETQYF. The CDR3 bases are TGTGCCAGCAGTGTTCCTAGCGGGAGGGCCTATGAGACCCAGTACTTC.